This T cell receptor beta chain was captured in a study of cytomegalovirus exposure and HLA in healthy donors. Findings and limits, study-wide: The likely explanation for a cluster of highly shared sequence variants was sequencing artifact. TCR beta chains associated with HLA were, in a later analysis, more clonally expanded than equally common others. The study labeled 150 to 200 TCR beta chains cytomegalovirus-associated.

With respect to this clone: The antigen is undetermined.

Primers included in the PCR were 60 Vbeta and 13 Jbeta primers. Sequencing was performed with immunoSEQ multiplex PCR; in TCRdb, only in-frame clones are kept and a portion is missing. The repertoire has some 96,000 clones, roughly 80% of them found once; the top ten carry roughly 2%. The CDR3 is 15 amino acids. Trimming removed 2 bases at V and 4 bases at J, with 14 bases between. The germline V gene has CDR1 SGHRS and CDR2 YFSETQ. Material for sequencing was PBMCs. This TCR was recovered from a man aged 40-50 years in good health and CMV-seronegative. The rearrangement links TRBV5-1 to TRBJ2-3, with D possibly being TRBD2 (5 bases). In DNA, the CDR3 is TGCGCCAGCAGCTTCGGGATTCAGTCTTCAGATACGCAGTATTTT. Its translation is CASSFGIQSSDTQYF.